This T cell receptor (beta chain) was captured in a study of early T cells in non-severe SARS-CoV-2 infection. TCRdb passed the 5' RACE reads through MiXCR, listing each CDR3 protein once. The sample has approximately 60,000 distinct CDR3 sequences, approximately 8.8% seen once. This clonotype qualifies as medium-sized. The CDR3 contains 10 residues. Germline V gene lookup returns CDR1 MNHEY and CDR2 SVGEGT. V shed 10 bases and J shed 5 bases, with 6 bases lying between them. This chain uses TRBV6-2 or TRBV6-3 with TRBJ2-1; no definite D call. The receptor comes from an adult who was a healthcare worker with PCR-confirmed SARS-CoV-2 infection or an uninfected control (not recorded which). The sample here was whole blood, taken at baseline. This CDR3 is CATSNNEQFF. CDR3 DNA: TGTGCCACCTCGAACAATGAGCAGTTCTTC.